This T cell receptor beta chain is from a study of cytomegalovirus exposure and HLA in healthy donors. Whole-study context: The use of the same platform for the approximately 110 validation repertoires and the 550 to 850 first-cohort repertoires was reported by a later analysis. Points from the study as a whole: As was reported, the classifier diagnosed cytomegalovirus status with high specificity and sensitivity. Rare TCR sequences predominated, though certain public TCRs were found in many donors. Investigators reported around 150 TCR beta chains as tied to cytomegalovirus.

Germline loops: CDR1 MDHEN, CDR2 SYDVKM. This CDR3 has 17 amino acids. The ends lost 6 bases at V and 5 bases at J; junction bases unmatched: 19. Method: immunoSEQ multiplex PCR; TCRdb's copy keeps in-frame clones and lacks some. This sample has about 98,000 clones, with 87% found just once. Of note for this clone: Its antigen is unidentified.

The chain uses TRBV28 and TRBJ2-7; 7 bases align to TRBD1. This clonotype was sampled from a woman in her twenties or thirties in good health and CMV-seronegative. The sample comprised PBMCs. CDR3 bases: TGTGCCAGCAGCTATTTAAAAAAGGGACAGTTTTTCCACGAGCAGTACTTC. Residues: CASSYLKKGQFFHEQYF.